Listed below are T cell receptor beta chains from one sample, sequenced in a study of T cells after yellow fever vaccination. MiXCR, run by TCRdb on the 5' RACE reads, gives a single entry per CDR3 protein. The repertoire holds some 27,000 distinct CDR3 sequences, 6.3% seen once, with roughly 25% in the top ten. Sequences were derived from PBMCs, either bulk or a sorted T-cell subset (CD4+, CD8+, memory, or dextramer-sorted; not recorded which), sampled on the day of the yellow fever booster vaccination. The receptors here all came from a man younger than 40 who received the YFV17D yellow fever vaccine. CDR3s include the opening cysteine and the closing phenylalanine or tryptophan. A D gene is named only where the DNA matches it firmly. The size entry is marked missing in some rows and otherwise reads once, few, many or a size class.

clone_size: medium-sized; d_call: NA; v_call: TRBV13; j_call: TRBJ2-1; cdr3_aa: CASSLERESYNEQFF; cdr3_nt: TGTGCCAGCAGCTTAGAACGTGAGTCCTACAATGAGCAGTTCTTC
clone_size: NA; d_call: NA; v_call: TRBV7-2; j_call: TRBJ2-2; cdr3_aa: CASRLAAVNTGELFF; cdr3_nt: TGTGCCAGCAGATTGGCAGCGGTGAACACCGGGGAGCTGTTTTTT
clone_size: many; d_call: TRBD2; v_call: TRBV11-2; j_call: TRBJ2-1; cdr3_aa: CASSLEIGSGSSYNEQFF; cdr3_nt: TGTGCCAGCAGCTTAGAAATAGGGAGCGGGAGTTCCTACAATGAGCAGTTCTTC
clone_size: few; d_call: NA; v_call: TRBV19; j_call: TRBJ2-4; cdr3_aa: CASTGQASIQYF; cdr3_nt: TGTGCCAGTACCGGCCAGGCAAGCATTCAGTACTTC
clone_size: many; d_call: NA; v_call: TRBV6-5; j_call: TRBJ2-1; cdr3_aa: CASSYSGQGLDEQFF; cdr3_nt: TGTGCCAGCAGTTACTCAGGGCAGGGGCTGGATGAGCAGTTCTTC
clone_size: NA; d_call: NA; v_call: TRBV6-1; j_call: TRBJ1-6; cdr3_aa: CASSEVRQGSSYNSPLHF; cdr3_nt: TGTGCCAGCAGTGAAGTTCGGCAGGGGAGCTCCTATAATTCACCCCTCCACTTT
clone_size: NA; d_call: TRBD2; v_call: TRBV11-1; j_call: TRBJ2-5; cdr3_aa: CASSLMRGPGLAGDETQYF; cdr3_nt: TGTGCCAGCAGCTTAATGCGGGGCCCGGGACTAGCGGGAGATGAGACCCAGTACTTC
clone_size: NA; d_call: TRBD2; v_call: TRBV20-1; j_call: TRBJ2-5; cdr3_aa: CSARTGRSGGMTQYF; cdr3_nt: TGCAGTGCTAGGACGGGCAGGTCGGGGGGTATGACCCAGTACTTC
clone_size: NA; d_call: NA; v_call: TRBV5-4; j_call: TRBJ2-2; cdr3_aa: CASSSVGLADTGELFF; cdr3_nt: TGTGCCAGCAGCTCGGTCGGGCTGGCCGACACCGGGGAGCTGTTTTTT
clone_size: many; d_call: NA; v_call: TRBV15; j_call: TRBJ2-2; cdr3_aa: CATSRDPVNTGELFF; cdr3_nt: TGTGCCACCAGCAGAGATCCGGTGAACACCGGGGAGCTGTTTTTT
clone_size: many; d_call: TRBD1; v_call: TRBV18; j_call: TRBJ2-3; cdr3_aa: CASSPFLLIRGQERDTQYF; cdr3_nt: TGTGCCAGCTCACCCTTTCTCTTAATTCGGGGACAGGAGCGAGATACGCAGTATTTT
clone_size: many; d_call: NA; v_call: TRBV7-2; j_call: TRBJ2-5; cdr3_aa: CASSPTGNKETQYF; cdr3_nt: TGTGCCAGCAGCCCCACCGGGAACAAAGAGACCCAGTACTTC
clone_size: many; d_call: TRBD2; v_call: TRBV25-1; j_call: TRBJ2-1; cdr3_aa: CASSVLAGDAYNEQFF; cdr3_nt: TGTGCCAGCAGTGTACTAGCGGGAGACGCCTACAATGAGCAGTTCTTC
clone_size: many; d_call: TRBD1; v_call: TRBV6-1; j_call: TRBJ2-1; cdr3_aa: CASSEVVGQGASEQFF; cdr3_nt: TGTGCCAGCAGTGAAGTCGTGGGACAGGGGGCGAGTGAGCAGTTCTTC
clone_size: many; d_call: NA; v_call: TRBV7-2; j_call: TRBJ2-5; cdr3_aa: CASSPRGIQETQYF; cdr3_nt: TGTGCCAGCAGCCCACGGGGGATTCAAGAGACCCAGTACTTC
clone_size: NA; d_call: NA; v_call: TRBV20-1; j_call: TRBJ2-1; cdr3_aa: CSASNPAKSSYNEQFF; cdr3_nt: TGCAGTGCTAGCAACCCAGCGAAGAGCTCCTACAATGAGCAGTTCTTC
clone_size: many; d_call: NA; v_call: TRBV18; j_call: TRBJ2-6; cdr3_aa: CASSRELSGANVLTF; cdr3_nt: TGTGCCAGCTCACGGGAGCTCTCTGGGGCCAACGTCCTGACTTTC
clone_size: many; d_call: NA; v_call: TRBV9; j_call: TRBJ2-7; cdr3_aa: CASSARTGLPPYEQYF; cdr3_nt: TGTGCCAGCAGCGCGAGAACAGGGCTGCCTCCCTACGAGCAGTACTTC
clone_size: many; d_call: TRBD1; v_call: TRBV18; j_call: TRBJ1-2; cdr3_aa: CASSEGAYGYTF; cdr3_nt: TGTGCCAGCTCAGAGGGGGCCTATGGCTACACCTTC
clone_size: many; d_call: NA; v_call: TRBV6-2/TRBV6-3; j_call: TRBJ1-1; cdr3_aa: CASKTRDLSTEAFF; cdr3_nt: TGTGCCAGCAAAACGAGGGATCTGAGCACTGAAGCTTTCTTT
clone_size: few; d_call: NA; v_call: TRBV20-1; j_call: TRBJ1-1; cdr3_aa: CSAQRPYPTEAFF; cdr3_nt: TGCAGTGCCCAGCGCCCCTATCCGACTGAAGCTTTCTTT
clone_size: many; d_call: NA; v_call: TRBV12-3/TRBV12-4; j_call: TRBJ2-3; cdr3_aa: CASNPSTDTQYF; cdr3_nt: TGTGCCAGCAACCCTAGCACAGATACGCAGTATTTT
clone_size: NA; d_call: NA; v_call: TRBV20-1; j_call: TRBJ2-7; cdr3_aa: CSAPSRDSYEQYF; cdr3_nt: TGCAGTGCTCCCAGCCGGGACTCCTACGAGCAGTACTTC
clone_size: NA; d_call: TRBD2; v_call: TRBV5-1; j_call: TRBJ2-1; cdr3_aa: CASSLDSGRAGEQFF; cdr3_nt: TGCGCCAGCAGCTTGGACAGCGGGAGAGCGGGTGAGCAGTTCTTC
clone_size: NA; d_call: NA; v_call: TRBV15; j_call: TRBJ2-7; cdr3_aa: CATSRILGDAYEQYF; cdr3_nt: TGTGCCACCAGCAGAATCCTCGGGGACGCCTACGAGCAGTACTTC
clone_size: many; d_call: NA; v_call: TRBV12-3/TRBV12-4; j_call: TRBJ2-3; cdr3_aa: CASSLAQGVTQYF; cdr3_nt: TGTGCCAGCAGTTTAGCGCAGGGCGTTACGCAGTATTTT
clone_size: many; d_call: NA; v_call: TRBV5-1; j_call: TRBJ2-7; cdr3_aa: CASSLGRDEQYF; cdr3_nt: TGCGCCAGCAGCTTAGGCCGCGACGAGCAGTACTTC
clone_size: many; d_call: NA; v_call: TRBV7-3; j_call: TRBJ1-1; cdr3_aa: CASSPGQNTEAFF; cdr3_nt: TGTGCCAGCAGCCCCGGGCAGAACACTGAAGCTTTCTTT
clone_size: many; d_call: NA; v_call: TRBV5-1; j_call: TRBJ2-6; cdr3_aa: CASSLAPGANVLTF; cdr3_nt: TGCGCCAGCAGCTTGGCCCCTGGGGCCAACGTCCTGACTTTC
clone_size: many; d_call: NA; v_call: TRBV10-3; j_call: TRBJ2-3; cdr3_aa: CAISELTDTQYF; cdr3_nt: TGTGCCATCAGTGAGTTAACAGATACGCAGTATTTT
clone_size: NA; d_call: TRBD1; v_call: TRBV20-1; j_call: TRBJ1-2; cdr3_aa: CSASPGQGAAYGYTF; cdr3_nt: TGCAGTGCTTCACCGGGACAGGGGGCGGCCTATGGCTACACCTTC
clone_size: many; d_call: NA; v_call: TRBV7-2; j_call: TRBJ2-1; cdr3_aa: CASKVYPSHNEQFF; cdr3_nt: TGTGCCAGCAAAGTTTACCCCAGCCACAATGAGCAGTTCTTC
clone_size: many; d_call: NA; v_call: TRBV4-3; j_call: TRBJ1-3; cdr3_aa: CASSQYAGYSGNTIYF; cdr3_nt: TGCGCCAGCAGCCAATATGCGGGGTACTCTGGAAACACCATATATTTT
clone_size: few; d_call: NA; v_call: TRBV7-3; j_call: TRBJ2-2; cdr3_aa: CASSLGGTGELFF; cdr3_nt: TGTGCCAGCAGCTTAGGGGGCACCGGGGAGCTGTTTTTT
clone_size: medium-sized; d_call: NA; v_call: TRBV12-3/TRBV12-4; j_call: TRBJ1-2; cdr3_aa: CASSSSGHSGYTF; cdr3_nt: TGTGCCAGCAGTAGTTCAGGGCACAGCGGCTACACCTTC
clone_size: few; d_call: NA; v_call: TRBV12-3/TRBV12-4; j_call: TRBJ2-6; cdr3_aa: CASSDKGSSGANVLTF; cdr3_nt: TGTGCCAGCAGTGACAAGGGGAGCTCTGGGGCCAACGTCCTGACTTTC
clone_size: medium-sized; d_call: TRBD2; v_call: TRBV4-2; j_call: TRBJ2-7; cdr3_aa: CASSRPGLAEYEQYF; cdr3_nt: TGTGCCAGCAGCCGACCGGGACTAGCGGAGTACGAGCAGTACTTC
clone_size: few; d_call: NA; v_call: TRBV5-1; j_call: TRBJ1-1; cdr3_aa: CASSPGRVNTEAFF; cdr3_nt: TGCGCCAGCAGCCCGGGGAGGGTGAACACTGAAGCTTTCTTT
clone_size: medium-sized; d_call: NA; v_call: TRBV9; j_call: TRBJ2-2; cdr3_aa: CASTKRPGEVSNTGELFF; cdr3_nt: TGTGCCAGCACCAAACGACCCGGGGAGGTATCGAACACCGGGGAGCTGTTTTTT
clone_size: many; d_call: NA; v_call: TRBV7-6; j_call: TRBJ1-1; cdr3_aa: CASSRLGGTEAFF; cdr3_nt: TGTGCCAGCAGCCGTCTTGGAGGGACTGAAGCTTTCTTT
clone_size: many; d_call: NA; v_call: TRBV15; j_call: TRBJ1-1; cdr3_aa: CATSRDSGTEAFF; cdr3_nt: TGTGCCACCAGCAGAGATTCGGGTACTGAAGCTTTCTTT
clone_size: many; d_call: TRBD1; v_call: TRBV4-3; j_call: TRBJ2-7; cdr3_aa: CASSQQPGQHTYEQYF; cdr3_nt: TGCGCCAGCAGCCAACAACCGGGACAGCACACCTACGAGCAGTACTTC
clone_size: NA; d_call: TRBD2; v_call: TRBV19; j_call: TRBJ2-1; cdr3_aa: CASSMGLVDEQFF; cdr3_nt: TGTGCCAGTAGTATGGGACTAGTCGATGAGCAGTTCTTC
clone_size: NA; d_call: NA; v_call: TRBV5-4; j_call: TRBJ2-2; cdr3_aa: CASSLEKTGELFF; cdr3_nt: TGTGCCAGCAGCTTGGAGAAAACCGGGGAGCTGTTTTTT
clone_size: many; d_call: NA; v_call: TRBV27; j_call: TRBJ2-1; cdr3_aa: CASRVQRGGLYNEQFF; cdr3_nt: TGTGCCAGCAGGGTTCAGAGGGGGGGTCTTTACAATGAGCAGTTCTTC
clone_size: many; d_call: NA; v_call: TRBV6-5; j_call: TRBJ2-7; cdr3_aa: CASSSLQGDGYEQYF; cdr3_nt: TGTGCCAGCAGTTCCTTACAGGGCGACGGCTACGAGCAGTACTTC
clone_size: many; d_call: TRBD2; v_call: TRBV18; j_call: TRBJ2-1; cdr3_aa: CASSPLRTSGHEGLYNEQFF; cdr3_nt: TGTGCCAGCTCACCCCTACGGACTAGCGGACATGAAGGGTTATACAATGAGCAGTTCTTC
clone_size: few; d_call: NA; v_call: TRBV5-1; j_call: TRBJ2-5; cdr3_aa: CASSPGGGGFSETQYF; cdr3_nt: TGCGCCAGCAGCCCCGGGGGAGGGGGATTTAGCGAGACCCAGTACTTC
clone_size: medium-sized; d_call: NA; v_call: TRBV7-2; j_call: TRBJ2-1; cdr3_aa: CASSLLGPWEQFF; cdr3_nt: TGTGCCAGCAGCTTACTCGGCCCATGGGAGCAGTTCTTC
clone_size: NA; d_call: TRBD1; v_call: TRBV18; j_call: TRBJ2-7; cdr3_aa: CASSPIEGTGAYEQYF; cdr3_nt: TGTGCCAGCTCACCAATTGAAGGGACAGGGGCCTACGAGCAGTACTTC